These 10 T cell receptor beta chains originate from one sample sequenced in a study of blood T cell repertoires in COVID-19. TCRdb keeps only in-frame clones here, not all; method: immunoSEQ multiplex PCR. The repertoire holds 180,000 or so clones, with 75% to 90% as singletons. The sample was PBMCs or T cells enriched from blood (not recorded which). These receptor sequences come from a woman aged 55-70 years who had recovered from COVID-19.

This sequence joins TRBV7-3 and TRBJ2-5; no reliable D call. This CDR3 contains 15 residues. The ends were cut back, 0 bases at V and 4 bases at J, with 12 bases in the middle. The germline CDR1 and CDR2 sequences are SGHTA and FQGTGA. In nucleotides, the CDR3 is TGTGCCAGCAGCTTAACGGCCCAAACGGGAGAGACCCAGTACTTC. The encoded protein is CASSLTAQTGETQYF.

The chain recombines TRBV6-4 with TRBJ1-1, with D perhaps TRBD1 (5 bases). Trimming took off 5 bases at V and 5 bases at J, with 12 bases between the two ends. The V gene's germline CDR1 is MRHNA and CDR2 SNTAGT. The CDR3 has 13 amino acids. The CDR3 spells CASSQTEGTEAFF. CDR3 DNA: TGTGCCAGCAGTCAGACAGAAGGGACTGAAGCTTTCTTT.

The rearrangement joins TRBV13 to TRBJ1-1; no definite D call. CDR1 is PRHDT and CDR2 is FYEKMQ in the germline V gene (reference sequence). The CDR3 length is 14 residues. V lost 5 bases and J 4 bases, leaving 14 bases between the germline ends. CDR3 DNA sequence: TGTGCCAGCAGCGGGTACAGAGCCGGCACTGAAGCTTTCTTT. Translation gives CASSGYRAGTEAFF. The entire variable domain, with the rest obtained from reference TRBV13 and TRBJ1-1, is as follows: AAGVIQSPRHLIKEKRETATLKCYPIPRHDTVYWYQQGPGQDPQFLISFYEKMQSDKGSIPDRFSAQQFSDYHSELNMSSLELGDSALYFCASSGYRAGTEAFFGQGTRLTVV.

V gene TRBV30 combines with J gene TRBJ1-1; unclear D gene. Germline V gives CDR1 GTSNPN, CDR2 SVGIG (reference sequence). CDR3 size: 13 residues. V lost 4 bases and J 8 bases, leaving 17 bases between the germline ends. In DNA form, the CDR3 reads TGTGCCTGGATCGACCAGACATTTTGGGAAGCTTTCTTT. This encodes CAWIDQTFWEAFF.

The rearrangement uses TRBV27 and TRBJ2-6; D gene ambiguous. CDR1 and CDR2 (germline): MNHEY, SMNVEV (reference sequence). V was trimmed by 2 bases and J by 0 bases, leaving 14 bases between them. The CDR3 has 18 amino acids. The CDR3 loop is CASSLLSKKSSGANVLTF. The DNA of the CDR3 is TGTGCCAGCAGTTTACTCTCCAAAAAGAGCTCTGGGGCCAACGTCCTGACTTTC.

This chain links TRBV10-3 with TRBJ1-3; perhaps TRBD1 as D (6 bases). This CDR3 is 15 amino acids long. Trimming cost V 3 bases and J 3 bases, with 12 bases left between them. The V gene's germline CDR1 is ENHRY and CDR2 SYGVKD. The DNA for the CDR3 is TGTGCCATCAGTGACGGGCCAGGGGTTGGAAACACCATATATTTT. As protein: CAISDGPGVGNTIYF.

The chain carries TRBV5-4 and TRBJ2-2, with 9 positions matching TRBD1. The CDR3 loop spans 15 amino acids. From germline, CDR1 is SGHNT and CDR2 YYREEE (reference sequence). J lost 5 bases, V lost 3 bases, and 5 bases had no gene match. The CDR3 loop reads CASSSGTGLTGELFF. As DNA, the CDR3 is TGTGCCAGCAGCTCCGGGACAGGGTTAACCGGGGAGCTGTTTTTT. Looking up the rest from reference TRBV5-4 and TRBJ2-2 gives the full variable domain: ETGVTQSPTHLIKTRGQQVTLRCSSQSGHNTVSWYQQALGQGPQFIFQYYREEENGRGNFPPRFSGLQFPNYSSELNVNALELDDSALYLCASSSGTGLTGELFFGEGSRLTVL.

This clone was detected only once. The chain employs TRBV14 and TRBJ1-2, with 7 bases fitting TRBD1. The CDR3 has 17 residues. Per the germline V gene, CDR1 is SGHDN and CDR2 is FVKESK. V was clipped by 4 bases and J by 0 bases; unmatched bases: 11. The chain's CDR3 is CASSPRGGLPANYGYTF. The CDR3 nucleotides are TGTGCCAGCAGCCCCCGAGGGGGCCTTCCCGCTAACTATGGCTACACCTTC. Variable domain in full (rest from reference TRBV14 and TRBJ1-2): EAGVTQFPSHSVIEKGQTVTLRCDPISGHDNLYWYRRVMGKEIKFLLHFVKESKQDESGMPNNRFLAERTGGTYSTLKVQPAELEDSGVYFCASSPRGGLPANYGYTFGSGTRLTVV.

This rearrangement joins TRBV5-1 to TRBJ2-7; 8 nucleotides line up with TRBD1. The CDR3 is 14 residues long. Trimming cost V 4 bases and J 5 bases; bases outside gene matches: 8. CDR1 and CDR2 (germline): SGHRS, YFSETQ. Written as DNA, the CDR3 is TGCGCCAGCAGCCTATTGCAGGGGGCTGACGAGCAGTACTTC. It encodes CASSLLQGADEQYF.

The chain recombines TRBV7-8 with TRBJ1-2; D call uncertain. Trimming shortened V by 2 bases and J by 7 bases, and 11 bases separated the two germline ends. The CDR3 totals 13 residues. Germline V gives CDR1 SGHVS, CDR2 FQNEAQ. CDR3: CASSLTPVGGYTF. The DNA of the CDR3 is TGTGCCAGCAGCTTAACGCCGGTCGGTGGCTACACCTTC.